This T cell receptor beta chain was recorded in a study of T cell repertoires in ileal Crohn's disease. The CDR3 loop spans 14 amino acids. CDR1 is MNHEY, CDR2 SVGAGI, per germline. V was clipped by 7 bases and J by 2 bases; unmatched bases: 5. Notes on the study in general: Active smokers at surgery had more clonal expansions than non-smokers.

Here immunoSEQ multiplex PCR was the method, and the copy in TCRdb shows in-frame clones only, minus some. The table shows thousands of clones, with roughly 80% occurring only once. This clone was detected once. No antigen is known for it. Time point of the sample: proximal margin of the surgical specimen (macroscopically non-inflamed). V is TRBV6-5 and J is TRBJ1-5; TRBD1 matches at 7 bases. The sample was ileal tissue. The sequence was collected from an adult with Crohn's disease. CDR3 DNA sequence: TGTGCCAGCAAAACAGGGGTCGGCAATCAGCCCCAGCATTTT. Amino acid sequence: CASKTGVGNQPQHF.